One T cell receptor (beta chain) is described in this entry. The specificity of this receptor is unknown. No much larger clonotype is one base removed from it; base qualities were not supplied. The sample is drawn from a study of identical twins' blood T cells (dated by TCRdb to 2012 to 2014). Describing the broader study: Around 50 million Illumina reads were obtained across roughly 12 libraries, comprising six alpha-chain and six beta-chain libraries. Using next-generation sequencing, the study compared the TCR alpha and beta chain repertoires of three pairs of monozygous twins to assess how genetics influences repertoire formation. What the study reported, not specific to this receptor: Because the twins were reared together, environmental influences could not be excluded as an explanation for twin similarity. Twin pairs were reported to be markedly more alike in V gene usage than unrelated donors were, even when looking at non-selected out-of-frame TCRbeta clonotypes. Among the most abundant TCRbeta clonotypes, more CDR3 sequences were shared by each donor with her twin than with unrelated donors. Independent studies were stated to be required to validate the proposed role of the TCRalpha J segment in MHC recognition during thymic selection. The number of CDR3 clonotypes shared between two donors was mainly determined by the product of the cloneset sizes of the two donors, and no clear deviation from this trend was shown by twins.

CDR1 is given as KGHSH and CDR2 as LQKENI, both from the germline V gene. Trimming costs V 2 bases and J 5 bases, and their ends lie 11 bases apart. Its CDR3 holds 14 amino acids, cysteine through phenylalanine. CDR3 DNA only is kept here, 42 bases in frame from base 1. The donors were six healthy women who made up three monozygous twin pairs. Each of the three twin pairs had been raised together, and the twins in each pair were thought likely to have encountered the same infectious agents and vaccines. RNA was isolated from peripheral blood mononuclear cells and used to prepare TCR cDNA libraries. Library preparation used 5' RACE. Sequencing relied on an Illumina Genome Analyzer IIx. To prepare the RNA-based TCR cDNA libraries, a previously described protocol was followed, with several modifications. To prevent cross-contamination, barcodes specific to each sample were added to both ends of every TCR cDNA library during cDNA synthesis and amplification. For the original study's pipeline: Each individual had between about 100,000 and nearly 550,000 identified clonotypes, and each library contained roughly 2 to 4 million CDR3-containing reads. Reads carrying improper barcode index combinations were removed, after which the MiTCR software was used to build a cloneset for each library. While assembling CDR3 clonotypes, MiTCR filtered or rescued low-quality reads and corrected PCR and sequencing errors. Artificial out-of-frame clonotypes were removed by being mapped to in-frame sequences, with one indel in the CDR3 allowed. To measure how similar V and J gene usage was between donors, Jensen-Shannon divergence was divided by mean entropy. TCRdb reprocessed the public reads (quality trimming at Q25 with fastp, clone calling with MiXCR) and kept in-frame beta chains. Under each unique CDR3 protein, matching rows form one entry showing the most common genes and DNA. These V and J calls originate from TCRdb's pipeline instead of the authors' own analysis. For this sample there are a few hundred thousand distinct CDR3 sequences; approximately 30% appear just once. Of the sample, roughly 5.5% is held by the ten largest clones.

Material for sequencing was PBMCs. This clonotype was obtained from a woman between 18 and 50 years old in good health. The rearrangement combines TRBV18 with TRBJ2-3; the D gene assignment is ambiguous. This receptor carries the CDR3 CASSPLIEGDTQYF. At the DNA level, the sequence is TGTGCCAGCTCACCATTAATTGAAGGAGATACGCAGTATTTT.